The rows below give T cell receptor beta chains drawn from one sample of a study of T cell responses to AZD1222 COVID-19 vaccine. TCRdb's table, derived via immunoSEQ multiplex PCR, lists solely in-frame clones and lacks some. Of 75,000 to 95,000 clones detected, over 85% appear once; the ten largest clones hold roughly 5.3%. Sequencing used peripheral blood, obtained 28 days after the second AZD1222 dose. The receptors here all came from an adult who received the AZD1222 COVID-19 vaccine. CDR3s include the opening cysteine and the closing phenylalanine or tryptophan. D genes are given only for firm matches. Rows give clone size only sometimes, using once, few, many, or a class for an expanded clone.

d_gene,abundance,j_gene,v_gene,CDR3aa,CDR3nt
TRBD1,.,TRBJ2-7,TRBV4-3,CASSQDWRDRDVYEQYF,TGCGCCAGCAGCCAAGATTGGAGAGACAGGGATGTCTACGAGCAGTACTTC
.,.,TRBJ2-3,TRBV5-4,CASSFGRTDTDTQYF,TGTGCCAGCAGCTTCGGACGGACAGACACAGATACGCAGTATTTT
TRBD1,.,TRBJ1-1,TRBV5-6,CASSLGQGARGTEAFF,TGTGCCAGCAGCTTGGGACAGGGGGCGAGAGGCACTGAAGCTTTCTTT
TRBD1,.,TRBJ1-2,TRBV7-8,CASSPQGADYGYTF,TGTGCCAGCAGTCCACAGGGGGCGGACTATGGCTACACCTTC
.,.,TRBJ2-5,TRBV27,CASSLGVRGRETQYF,TGTGCCAGCAGTTTAGGCGTCAGGGGCAGAGAGACCCAGTACTTC
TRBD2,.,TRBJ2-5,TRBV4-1,CASSPTGLVSKTQYF,TGCGCCAGCAGCCCCACGGGACTAGTATCGAAGACCCAGTACTTC
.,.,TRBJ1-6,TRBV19,CASSINGQFSPLHF,TGTGCCAGTAGTATAAATGGGCAGTTCTCACCCCTCCACTTT
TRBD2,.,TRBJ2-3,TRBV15,CATSRDGRGLGGTDTQYF,TGTGCCACCAGCAGAGATGGCCGGGGACTAGGGGGCACAGATACGCAGTATTTT
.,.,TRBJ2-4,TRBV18,CASSPPGNLVKNIQYF,TGTGCCAGCTCACCACCGGGGAATTTGGTCAAAAACATTCAGTACTTC
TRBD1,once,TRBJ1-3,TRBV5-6,CASSVGSGGGGNTIYF,TGTGCCAGCAGCGTTGGTTCAGGGGGCGGAGGAAACACCATATATTTT
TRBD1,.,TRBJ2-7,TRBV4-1,CASSHPTGGRSYEQYF,TGCGCCAGCAGCCACCCAACAGGGGGCAGGTCCTACGAGCAGTACTTC
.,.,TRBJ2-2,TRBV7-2,CASSLYQGYRTGELFF,TGTGCCAGCAGCTTATACCAGGGCTACCGCACCGGGGAGCTGTTTTTT
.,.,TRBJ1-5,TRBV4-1,CASSQDVQGNQPQHF,TGCGCCAGCAGCCAAGATGTACAGGGCAATCAGCCCCAGCATTTT
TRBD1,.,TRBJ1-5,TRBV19,CASSLRDRGQPQHF,TGTGCCAGTAGTCTCCGGGACAGGGGCCAGCCCCAGCATTTT
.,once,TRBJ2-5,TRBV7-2,CASSLGKQETQYF,TGTGCCAGCAGCTTAGGGAAGCAAGAGACCCAGTACTTC
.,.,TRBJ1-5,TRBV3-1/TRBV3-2,CASSQDHKVEAQHF,TGTGCCAGCAGCCAAGACCACAAAGTTGAAGCCCAGCATTTT
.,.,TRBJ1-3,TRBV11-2,CASSKSPGALIGNTIYF,TGTGCCAGCAGCAAAAGCCCCGGGGCCCTCATAGGAAACACCATATATTTT
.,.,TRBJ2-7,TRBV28,CASSSRYEQYF,TGTGCCAGCAGTTCTCGCTACGAGCAGTACTTC
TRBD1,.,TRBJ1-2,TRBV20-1,CSASGTGLGGYTF,TGCAGTGCTAGTGGGACAGGGCTTGGTGGCTACACCTTC
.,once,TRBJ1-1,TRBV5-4,CASSPEIGGNTEAFF,TGTGCCAGCAGCCCGGAAATCGGGGGGAACACTGAAGCTTTCTTT
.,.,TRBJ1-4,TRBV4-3,CASSQDSGTVGNEKLFF,TGCGCCAGCAGCCAAGATTCAGGAACAGTGGGAAATGAAAAACTGTTTTTT
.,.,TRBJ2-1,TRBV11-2,CASSIPGVVYNEQFF,TGTGCCAGCAGTATCCCAGGGGTCGTATACAATGAGCAGTTCTTC
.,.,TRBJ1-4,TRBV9,CASSVLGETNEKLFF,TGTGCCAGCAGCGTTCTTGGCGAAACTAATGAAAAACTGTTTTTT
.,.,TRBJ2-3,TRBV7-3,CASSTTSTDTQYF,TGTGCCAGCAGCACAACTAGCACAGATACGCAGTATTTT
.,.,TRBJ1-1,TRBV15,CATHSGGLNTEAFF,TGTGCCACACATAGTGGGGGACTTAACACTGAAGCTTTCTTT
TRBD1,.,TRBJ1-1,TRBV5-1,CASSYRGHTEAFF,TGCGCCAGCAGCTACAGGGGACACACTGAAGCTTTCTTT
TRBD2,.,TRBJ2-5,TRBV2,CASRTSASRGETQYF,TGTGCCAGTAGGACTAGCGCGAGTCGTGGGGAGACCCAGTACTTC
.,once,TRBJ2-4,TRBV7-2,CASSPDPLDIQYF,TGTGCCAGCAGCCCGGACCCCTTAGACATTCAGTACTTC
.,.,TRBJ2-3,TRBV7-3,CASSLGYSTDTQYF,TGTGCCAGCAGCTTAGGGTATAGTACAGATACGCAGTATTTT
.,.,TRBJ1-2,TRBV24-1,CATSDLVGRGYTF,TGTGCCACCAGTGATTTGGTAGGACGCGGCTACACCTTC
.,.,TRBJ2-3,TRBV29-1,CSVRFPGGAGVSGTDTQYF,TGCAGCGTGAGGTTCCCTGGGGGCGCCGGGGTTAGCGGCACAGATACGCAGTATTTT
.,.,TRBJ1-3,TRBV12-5,CASGLVELRVSGNTIYF,TGTGCTAGTGGTTTGGTAGAGCTAAGGGTCTCTGGAAACACCATATATTTT
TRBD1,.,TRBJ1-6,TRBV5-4,CASSTQLSVTGDNSPLHF,TGTGCCAGCAGCACGCAATTGTCGGTGACAGGGGATAATTCACCCCTCCACTTT
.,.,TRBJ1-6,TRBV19,CASSISPDSPLHF,TGTGCCAGTAGTATAAGCCCGGATTCACCCCTCCACTTT
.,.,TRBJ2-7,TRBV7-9,CASSPGTPNYEQYF,TGTGCCAGCAGCCCCGGGACACCTAACTACGAGCAGTACTTC
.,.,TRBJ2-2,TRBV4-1,CASSERTSYLTGELFF,TGCGCCAGCAGCGAGCGTACTAGCTATTTAACCGGGGAGCTGTTTTTT
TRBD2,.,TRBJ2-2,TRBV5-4,CASRGPRGGAVVTGELFF,TGTGCCAGCAGGGGGCCTCGCGGGGGGGCGGTCGTCACCGGGGAGCTGTTTTTT
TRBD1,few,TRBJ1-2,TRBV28,CASSLEGAAYAGYTF,TGTGCCAGCAGTTTGGAGGGGGCGGCATACGCGGGCTACACCTTC
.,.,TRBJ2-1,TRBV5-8,CASSFGGAYNEQFF,TGTGCCAGCAGCTTTGGGGGGGCGTACAATGAGCAGTTCTTC
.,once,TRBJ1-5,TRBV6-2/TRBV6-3,CASSYVIAGAQPQHF,TGTGCCAGCAGTTACGTAATTGCAGGGGCACAGCCCCAGCATTTT
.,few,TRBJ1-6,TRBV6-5,CASSYLGRALHF,TGTGCCAGCAGTTACCTGGGGCGGGCCCTCCACTTT
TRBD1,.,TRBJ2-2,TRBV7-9,CASSTGTGENTGELFF,TGTGCCAGCAGCACCGGGACAGGCGAGAACACCGGGGAGCTGTTTTTT
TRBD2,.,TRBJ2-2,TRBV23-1,CASSGGSAGELFF,TGCGCCAGCAGCGGGGGGAGCGCCGGGGAGCTGTTTTTT
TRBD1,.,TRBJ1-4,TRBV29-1,CSVARTGSNEKLFF,TGCAGCGTAGCCCGGACAGGGTCTAATGAAAAACTGTTTTTT
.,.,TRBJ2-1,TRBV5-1,CASSGGTHLNEQFF,TGCGCCAGCAGCGGCGGGACGCACCTCAATGAGCAGTTCTTC
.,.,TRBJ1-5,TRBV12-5,CASGLGKKGKLDNNQPQHF,TGTGCTAGTGGTTTGGGCAAAAAGGGGAAGCTAGATAACAATCAGCCCCAGCATTTT
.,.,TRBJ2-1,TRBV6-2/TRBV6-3,CASSLLPATLYNEQFF,TGTGCCAGCAGCCTACTACCGGCTACCCTCTACAATGAGCAGTTCTTC
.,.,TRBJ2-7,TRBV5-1,CASSPGQLSYEQYF,TGCGCCAGCAGCCCCGGACAGCTCTCCTACGAGCAGTACTTC
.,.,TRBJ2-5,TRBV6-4,CASSDSTGTQYTEETQYF,TGTGCCAGCAGTGACTCGACGGGGACACAGTACACAGAAGAGACCCAGTACTTC
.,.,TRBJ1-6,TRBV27,CASSFVGTDNSPLHF,TGTGCCAGCAGTTTCGTCGGAACGGATAATTCACCCCTCCACTTT